One and the same sample provided the 30 T cell receptor beta chains below, sequenced in a study of shared clonotypes between healthy human individuals. Produced via immunoSEQ multiplex PCR; TCRdb's table is partial and in-frame only. This sample has just over 2,000,000 clones, with about 95% found just once. CD45RO-negative, CCR7-positively selected cells formed the naive CD8 fraction, excluding terminally differentiated effector memory CD45RA+ cells. Material: naive CD8+ T cells sorted from blood. The receptors derive from a man in his late teens or twenties in good health.

This chain links TRBV6-1 with TRBJ1-1; 8 positions match TRBD1. The CDR3 has 16 residues. Germline CDR1 reads MNHNS; CDR2 reads SASEGT. The J segment lost 0 bases and the V segment lost 3 bases, leaving 6 bases of the junction unmatched. The CDR3 is CASSDWTGRMNTEAFF. The DNA of the CDR3 is TGTGCCAGCAGTGACTGGACAGGGCGGATGAACACTGAAGCTTTCTTT.

The chain has TRBV13 and TRBJ2-1; TRBD1 matches 11 bases. Germline V lookup: CDR1 PRHDT, CDR2 FYEKMQ (reference sequence). This CDR3 region has 17 residues. J gave up 5 bases and V 4 bases, and 10 bases lay outside the gene matches. CDR3 loop: CASSYLPGQGVNNEQFF. The CDR3 region has the DNA TGTGCCAGCAGCTACCTCCCGGGACAGGGGGTGAACAATGAGCAGTTCTTC.

The chain links TRBV2 to TRBJ2-7, with unresolved D. This CDR3 comprises 13 residues. The germline CDR1 and CDR2 sequences are SNHLY and FYNNEI. Trimming took 4 bases from V and 3 from J, leaving 10 bases between them. The CDR3 DNA follows: TGTGCCAGCAGTGGGGGAATCAACTACGAGCAGTACTTC. The encoded protein is CASSGGINYEQYF.

In its sample, this clone was seen once. V is TRBV7-9 and J is TRBJ2-7; D gene ambiguous. This CDR3 comprises 9 residues. Germline values: CDR1 SEHNR, CDR2 FQNEAQ (reference sequence). The V and J ends lost 8 bases and 5 bases respectively, with 4 bases between them. The CDR3: CASGDEQYF. CDR3 in DNA: TGTGCCAGCGGGGACGAGCAGTACTTC. The full variable domain, completed using reference TRBV7-9 and TRBJ2-7, is DTGVSQNPRHKITKRGQNVTFRCDPISEHNRLYWYRQTLGQGPEFLTYFQNEAQLEKSRLLSDRFSAERPKGSFSTLEIQRTEQGDSAMYLCASGDEQYFGPGTRLTVT.

This clone has just one count. The chain joins TRBV10-2 to TRBJ2-1, with 11 bases that match TRBD2. The CDR3 loop spans 20 amino acids. Germline CDR1 and CDR2: WSHSY and SAAADI. J gave up 0 bases and V 7 bases, and 17 bases lay outside the gene matches. The CDR3 DNA sequence: TGCGCCAGCACCGATCTACCGGGACTAGCGGAGATAAGCTCCTACAATGAGCAGTTCTTC. Amino acid sequence: CASTDLPGLAEISSYNEQFF.

The rearrangement uses TRBV29-1 and TRBJ2-5; possibly TRBD1 for D (5 bases). Germline V CDR1 and CDR2: SQVTM, ANQGSEA. The CDR3 totals 13 residues. Trimming pared 5 bases from V and 4 bases from J, leaving 14 bases between. The CDR3 coding sequence is TGCAGCGTTAGGGGCGTTTACGGAGAGACCCAGTACTTC. It encodes CSVRGVYGETQYF.

This rearrangement joins TRBV2 to TRBJ1-1; tentative D call: TRBD1 (6 bases). The CDR3 is made up of 14 amino acids. Trimming took 7 bases from V and 3 from J, leaving 15 bases between them. The germline V gene has CDR1 SNHLY and CDR2 FYNNEI. The CDR3 spells CASTTGNYDTEAFF. DNA of the CDR3: TGTGCCAGCACCACAGGGAACTACGACACTGAAGCTTTCTTT.

This chain uses TRBV2 with TRBJ2-1; D is possibly TRBD1 or TRBD2 (5 bases each). The germline V and J ends were trimmed by 7 bases and 0 bases, with 10 bases remaining between them. CDR3 length: 14 amino acids. CDR1 and CDR2 from the germline V gene are SNHLY and FYNNEI. This chain's CDR3 is CASNPGSSYNEQFF. DNA of the CDR3: TGTGCCAGCAACCCAGGGAGCTCCTACAATGAGCAGTTCTTC.

The V call is TRBV6-6, the J call TRBJ2-3; possibly TRBD2 for D (5 bases). V lost 0 bases to trimming and J lost 0 bases, with 7 bases between them. Germline values: CDR1 MNHNY, CDR2 SVGAGI (reference sequence). The CDR3 spans 15 residues. CDR3 nucleotide sequence: TGTGCCAGCAGTTACTCGCCGGGAAGCACAGATACGCAGTATTTT. Protein sequence: CASSYSPGSTDTQYF.

This sequence joins TRBV7-9 and TRBJ2-3, with no clear D. Germline V gene lookup returns CDR1 SEHNR and CDR2 FQNEAQ (reference sequence). The CDR3 is made up of 15 amino acids. With 1 base removed from V and 0 bases from J, the gap between germline ends came to 8 bases. The CDR3 region is CASSLVVQSTDTQYF. DNA for the CDR3: TGTGCCAGCAGCTTAGTCGTCCAGAGCACAGATACGCAGTATTTT. Full variable domain (remainder filled in from reference TRBV7-9 and TRBJ2-3): DTGVSQNPRHKITKRGQNVTFRCDPISEHNRLYWYRQTLGQGPEFLTYFQNEAQLEKSRLLSDRFSAERPKGSFSTLEIQRTEQGDSAMYLCASSLVVQSTDTQYFGPGTRLTVL.

The V and J genes are TRBV19 and TRBJ2-7, with D unclear. Germline assignment: CDR1 LNHDA and CDR2 SQIVND (reference sequence). V was shortened by 2 bases and J by 3 bases, with 14 bases between the two germline ends. CDR3 length: 15 amino acids. CDR3: CASSIRPTVLYEQYF. The CDR3 DNA is TGTGCCAGTAGTATAAGACCCACAGTCCTCTACGAGCAGTACTTC. Full variable domain (missing parts from reference TRBV19 and TRBJ2-7): DGGITQSPKYLFRKEGQNVTLSCEQNLNHDAMYWYRQDPGQGLRLIYYSQIVNDFQKGDIAEGYSVSREKKESFPLTVTSAQKNPTAFYLCASSIRPTVLYEQYFGPGTRLTVT.

This clone came up once. V is TRBV6-5 and J is TRBJ2-7; 9 bases line up with TRBD2. The CDR3 contains 15 residues. The J segment lost 4 bases and the V segment lost 2 bases, leaving 6 bases of the junction unmatched. CDR1 is MNHEY, CDR2 SVGAGI, per germline. The CDR3 spells CASSYMGLASYEQYF. In DNA, the CDR3 is TGTGCCAGCAGTTACATGGGACTAGCCTCATACGAGCAGTACTTC.

This clone was observed once. The chain links TRBV13 to TRBJ2-7; 8 bases are shared with TRBD1. J was trimmed by 3 bases and V by 4 bases; bases with no gene match: 8. The CDR3 consists of 15 residues. Per germline, CDR1 PRHDT and CDR2 FYEKMQ (reference sequence). The CDR3 sequence is CASSSQGAASYEQYF. The CDR3 bases are TGTGCCAGCAGCTCCCAGGGGGCCGCTAGCTACGAGCAGTACTTC.

Turning to this clone: Other DNA sequences in this sample translate to the same CDR3. The chain combines TRBV27 with TRBJ2-3; D is undetermined. Germline V lookup: CDR1 MNHEY, CDR2 SMNVEV (reference sequence). Trimming removed 2 bases from V and 1 base from J, with 7 bases in between. This CDR3 spans 14 amino acids. CDR3 protein: CASSLGSGTDTQYF. The CDR3 DNA sequence: TGTGCCAGCAGTTTAGGATCCGGCACAGATACGCAGTATTTT.

The rearrangement uses TRBV9 and TRBJ2-7; 9 bases align to TRBD1. Germline V gene sequence: CDR1 SGDLS, CDR2 YYNGEE. Trimming cost V 4 bases and J 3 bases; bases outside gene matches: 11. The CDR3 consists of 16 residues. The CDR3 reads CASSPLSGTGLYEQYF. DNA of the CDR3: TGTGCCAGCAGCCCCCTCTCCGGGACAGGGCTCTACGAGCAGTACTTC. The whole variable domain, remainder taken from reference TRBV9 and TRBJ2-7, is DSGVTQTPKHLITATGQRVTLRCSPRSGDLSVYWYQQSLDQGLQFLIQYYNGEERAKGNILERFSAQQFPDLHSELNLSSLELGDSALYFCASSPLSGTGLYEQYFGPGTRLTVT.

This chain uses TRBV5-1 with TRBJ1-1, with D uncertain. The V end was cut by 5 bases, the J end by 7 bases, with 15 bases between. This CDR3 has 13 amino acids. From germline, CDR1 is SGHRS and CDR2 YFSETQ. The CDR3 region has the DNA TGCGCCAGCAGGGGAACAGAAGAATATGAAGCTTTCTTT. Translation gives CASRGTEEYEAFF.

The V call is TRBV5-1, the J call TRBJ2-1, with D possibly TRBD2 on 5 matching bases. The CDR3 runs to 13 residues. Germline CDR1 and CDR2: SGHRS and YFSETQ. Trimming took off 5 bases at V and 3 bases at J, with 9 bases between the two ends. CDR3 amino acids: CASRVLDYNEQFF. The CDR3 region has the DNA TGCGCCAGCAGAGTACTAGACTACAATGAGCAGTTCTTC.

The chain couples TRBV10-2 to TRBJ2-5; 10 bases map to TRBD2. This CDR3 is built from 17 residues. Germline CDR1 WSHSY, CDR2 SAAADI. J gave up 3 bases and V 4 bases, and 11 bases lay outside the gene matches. Written as DNA, the CDR3 is TGCGCCAGCAGTGCTCAGTGGGCTAGCGGGGGTAAAGAGACCCAGTACTTC. Translation: CASSAQWASGGKETQYF.

The rearrangement links TRBV5-1 to TRBJ2-7; no clear D gene. Looked up from germline, CDR1 is SGHRS and CDR2 is YFSETQ. The CDR3 extends over 15 amino acids. The V end was cut by 0 bases, the J end by 3 bases, with 13 bases between. CDR3 DNA: TGCGCCAGCAGCTTGGCCGTCGACGGTCTCTACGAGCAGTACTTC. Protein: CASSLAVDGLYEQYF.

The chain links TRBV7-3 to TRBJ2-3, with 9 bases fitting TRBD2. There are 15 residues in the CDR3. V lost 6 bases to trimming and J lost 2 bases; unmatched junction nucleotides: 6. Germline CDR1 reads SGHTA; CDR2 reads FQGTGA. CDR3 DNA: TGTGCCAGCAGTCTAGCGGGGTCCCACACAGATACGCAGTATTTT. Protein: CASSLAGSHTDTQYF.

This sequence joins TRBV5-5 and TRBJ2-2; no definite D call. This CDR3 comprises 13 residues. Germline V CDR1 and CDR2: SGHKS, YYEKEE (reference sequence). Between the trimmed V and J ends, which lost 2 bases and 6 bases, there was a span of 8 bases. The CDR3 nucleotides read TGTGCCAGCAGCTTCGGTGGGGCCGGGGAGCTGTTTTTT. Protein: CASSFGGAGELFF.

V and J are TRBV13 and TRBJ1-1, with D uncertain. The germline gives CDR1 PRHDT, CDR2 FYEKMQ (reference sequence). The CDR3 extends over 13 amino acids. V lost 7 bases and J 0 bases, leaving 9 bases between the germline ends. The CDR3 coding sequence is TGTGCCAGCACTTCACAATTGAACACTGAAGCTTTCTTT. Translation: CASTSQLNTEAFF.

This rearrangement joins TRBV4-1 to TRBJ1-1; TRBD1 might be the D (5 bases). V shed 5 bases and J shed 5 bases, with 15 bases lying between them. The CDR3 extends over 14 amino acids. The germline V gene has CDR1 MGHRA and CDR2 YSYEKL. This chain's CDR3 is CASSYGQAVTEAFF. DNA of the CDR3: TGCGCCAGCAGCTACGGACAAGCCGTAACTGAAGCTTTCTTT.

This chain uses TRBV5-1 with TRBJ1-1; tentatively, D is TRBD1 (5 bases). The CDR3 extends over 16 amino acids. The germline V gene encodes CDR1 SGHRS and CDR2 YFSETQ. V lost 1 base, J lost 1 base, and 14 bases lay in between. This CDR3 reads CASSLLSGSGNTEAFF. CDR3 DNA sequence: TGCGCCAGCAGCTTGCTTTCAGGGTCGGGGAACACTGAAGCTTTCTTT.

A word on this clone: The sample holds other DNA sequences that translate to the same CDR3. This chain links TRBV6-5 with TRBJ1-2; the D gene is possibly TRBD1 (5 bases). The CDR3 runs 12 residues. Germline CDR1 is MNHEY and CDR2 is SVGAGI. Trimming pared 2 bases from V and 5 bases from J, leaving 6 bases between. CDR3 protein: CASSYPGYGYTF. The CDR3 nucleotides read TGTGCCAGCAGTTACCCAGGGTATGGCTACACCTTC.

The chain employs TRBV28 and TRBJ2-3, with 7 bases lining up with TRBD1. CDR3 length equals 13 residues. The V segment lost 8 bases and the J segment 5 bases; nucleotides outside the gene matches: 7. In germline, CDR1 is MDHEN, CDR2 SYDVKM. In DNA, the CDR3 is TGTGCCAGCGCTTGGACAGGAGTAGATACGCAGTATTTT. Amino acids: CASAWTGVDTQYF.

This clone was observed once. The chain employs TRBV5-1 and TRBJ1-1; D unclear. CDR3 length equals 13 residues. V was shortened by 1 base and J by 1 base, with 5 bases between the two germline ends. Germline values: CDR1 SGHRS, CDR2 YFSETQ. The CDR3 DNA reads as TGCGCCAGCAGCTTGTACCAGAACACTGAAGCTTTCTTT. Protein: CASSLYQNTEAFF.

The chain uses TRBV10-1 and TRBJ1-1; no clear D gene. Germline lookup yields CDR1 WNHNN and CDR2 SYGVQD (reference sequence). CDR3 length: 13 residues. V was pared by 6 bases and J by 2 bases, with 10 bases between. The CDR3 nucleotides read TGCGCCAGCAGCCCGACACCCAACACTGAAGCTTTCTTT. It specifies CASSPTPNTEAFF.

The chain links TRBV5-1 to TRBJ2-7; no firm D call. The CDR3 contains 13 residues. The germline V and J ends were trimmed by 2 bases and 3 bases, with 9 bases remaining between them. The germline CDR1 and CDR2 sequences are SGHRS and YFSETQ. The CDR3 loop is CASSFPPHYEQYF. In DNA form, the CDR3 reads TGCGCCAGCAGCTTTCCGCCTCACTACGAGCAGTACTTC.

Concerning this clone itself: Other DNA variants within this sample encode the same CDR3. V usage is TRBV5-4 and J usage is TRBJ2-1; maybe TRBD2 (5 bases). The CDR3 extends over 12 amino acids. The ends were cut back, 0 bases at V and 7 bases at J, with 5 bases in the middle. The germline V gene encodes CDR1 SGHNT and CDR2 YYREEE (reference sequence). The CDR3 sequence: CASSLGRNEQFF. In DNA form, the CDR3 reads TGTGCCAGCAGCTTGGGGAGGAATGAGCAGTTCTTC.